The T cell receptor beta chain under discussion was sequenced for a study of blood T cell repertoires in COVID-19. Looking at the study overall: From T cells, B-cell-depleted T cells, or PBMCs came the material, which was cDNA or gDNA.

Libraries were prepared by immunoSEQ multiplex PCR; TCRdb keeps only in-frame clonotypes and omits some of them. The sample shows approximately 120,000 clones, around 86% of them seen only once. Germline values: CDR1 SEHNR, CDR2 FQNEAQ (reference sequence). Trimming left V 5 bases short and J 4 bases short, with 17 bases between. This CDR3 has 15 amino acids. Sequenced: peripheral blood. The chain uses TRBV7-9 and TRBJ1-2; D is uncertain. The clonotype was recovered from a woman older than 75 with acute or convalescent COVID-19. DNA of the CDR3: TGTGCCAGCAGCGCCAGTTCTACGAGGAGCTATGGCTACACCTTC. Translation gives CASSASSTRSYGYTF.